This TCR beta chain is drawn from a study of blood T cell repertoires in COVID-19. Across the study: The United States, Italy and Spain were the sources of the acute and convalescent COVID-19 samples. PBMCs, B-cell-depleted T cells, or T cells were the source of the cDNA or gDNA that made up the material.

Living in 24 US areas, the participants were between roughly 18 and 90 years of age. Participants' reported clinical history set cohort assignment. The table came from immunoSEQ multiplex PCR; TCRdb's copy has only in-frame clones and leaves some out. The sample lists hundreds of thousands of clones; 75% to 90% were seen once. This CDR3 has 15 residues. Looked up from germline, CDR1 is SEHNR and CDR2 is FQNEAQ (reference sequence). Trimming took 4 bases from V and 0 from J, leaving 10 bases between them. The chain links TRBV7-9 to TRBJ1-3; D gene unclear. Sequencing was done on a sample of PBMCs or T cells enriched from blood (not recorded which). The sequence came from a woman aged 25-40 years who had been exposed to COVID-19. CDR3 sequence (DNA): TGTGCCAGCAGCTACACACAGTCCTCTGGAAACACCATATATTTT. Amino acid sequence: CASSYTQSSGNTIYF.